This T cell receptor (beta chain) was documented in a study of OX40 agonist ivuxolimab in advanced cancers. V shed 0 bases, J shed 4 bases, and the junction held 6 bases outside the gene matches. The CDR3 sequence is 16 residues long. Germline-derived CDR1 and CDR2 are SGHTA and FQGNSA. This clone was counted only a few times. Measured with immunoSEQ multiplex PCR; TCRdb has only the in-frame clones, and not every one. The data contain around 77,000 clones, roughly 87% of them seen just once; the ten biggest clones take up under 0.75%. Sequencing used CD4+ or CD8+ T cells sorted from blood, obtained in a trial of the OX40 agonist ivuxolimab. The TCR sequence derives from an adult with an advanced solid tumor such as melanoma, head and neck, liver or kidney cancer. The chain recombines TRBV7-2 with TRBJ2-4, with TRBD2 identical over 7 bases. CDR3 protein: CASSLAWAGVKNIQYF. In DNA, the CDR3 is TGTGCCAGCAGCTTAGCGTGGGCGGGGGTAAAAAACATTCAGTACTTC.